This TCR beta chain was retrieved from a study of cytomegalovirus exposure and HLA in healthy donors. Study-level points and caveats: The authors later found most CMV-associated TCR beta chains appeared HLA-restricted.

Per germline, CDR1 SGHTA and CDR2 FQGNSA. The CDR3 extends over 18 amino acids. The V gene lost 0 bases and the J gene lost 0 bases, with 15 bases spanning the gap. PCR amplification relied on 60 Vbeta primers (plus 13 Jbeta primers). Repertoires were generated with immunoSEQ multiplex PCR, while TCRdb's copy carries only in-frame clones and drops some. The profile covers around 110,000 clones, with approximately 80% appearing a single time and approximately 3.7% taken by the ten largest. Remarks on this clone: The antigen is unknown.

The TCR comes from a man aged 55 to 70 in good health and CMV-seronegative. Sequencing was done on a sample of PBMCs. The chain joins TRBV7-2 to TRBJ2-1; perhaps TRBD1 as D (6 bases). The CDR3 region is CASSLAGTPRGSYNEQFF. The CDR3 DNA follows: TGTGCCAGCAGCTTAGCAGGGACACCTAGGGGCTCCTACAATGAGCAGTTCTTC.